This T cell receptor (beta chain) was documented in a study of shared clonotypes between healthy human individuals. The ends were cut back, 1 base at V and 7 bases at J, with 7 bases in the middle. Germline lookup yields CDR1 KGHSY and CDR2 FQNENV. The CDR3 sequence is 13 residues long. The assay ran at deep level. Once extracted for a subset, genomic DNA was divided evenly among several immunoSEQ plates. Unsorted PBMC replicate PCRs used 300 ng DNA, around 29,000 T cell genomes. The data were produced by immunoSEQ multiplex PCR, yet TCRdb's version contains in-frame clones alone and is incomplete. The table lists fewer than 700,000 clones, around 77% of them singletons, with more than 10% in the top ten.

Material: PBMCs. This clonotype originated in a woman between 40 and 50 years old in good health. Some clones in this sample may be carry-over from other donors' samples. The genes are TRBV16 and TRBJ1-4; D is unclear. CDR3 protein: CASSQYGSEKLFF. CDR3 DNA sequence: TGTGCCAGCAGCCAATACGGTAGTGAAAAACTGTTTTTT.